What follows are 23 T cell receptor beta chains derived from one specimen sequenced in a study of blood T cell repertoires in COVID-19. Only in-frame clones appear in the TCRdb table, and some are missing; sequencing was by immunoSEQ multiplex PCR. The sample has 250,000 or so clones; about 80% are singletons. Sequencing was carried out using peripheral blood. These receptors were taken from a man aged 80 or over with acute or convalescent COVID-19.

The genes are TRBV30 and TRBJ1-1, with a weak D call TRBD1 (6 bases). The CDR3 totals 13 residues. V lost 3 bases, J lost 4 bases, and 12 bases lay in between. The germline V gene encodes CDR1 GTSNPN and CDR2 SVGIG (reference sequence). CDR3 loop: CAWRRGGGTEAFF. The CDR3 bases are TGTGCCTGGAGGAGGGGAGGGGGCACTGAAGCTTTCTTT. The complete variable domain, with remaining parts taken from reference TRBV30 and TRBJ1-1, reads SQTIHQWPATLVQPVGSPLSLECTVEGTSNPNLYWYRQAAGRGLQLLFYSVGIGQISSEVPQNLSASRPQDRQFILSSKKLLLSDSGFYLCAWRRGGGTEAFFGQGTRLTVV.

This clone has a handful of counts. The CDR3: CASSLRLAGGETQYF. As DNA, the CDR3 is TGTGCCAGCAGCTTGCGACTAGCGGGAGGAGAGACCCAGTACTTC. The chain employs TRBV5-6 and TRBJ2-5; 13 bases align to TRBD2. Germline CDR1 is SGHDT and CDR2 is YYEEEE. Trimming at V came to 1 base and at J to 4 bases, leaving 1 base not matched to a gene. The CDR3 has 15 residues.

The J gene is TRBJ2-7, the V gene TRBV28; D might be TRBD1 (6 bases). The CDR3 has 13 amino acids. Trimming took 6 bases from V and 7 from J, leaving 16 bases between them. CDR1 is MDHEN, CDR2 SYDVKM, per germline. The CDR3 loop is CASREQGSGEQYF. CDR3 sequence (DNA): TGTGCCAGCAGGGAACAGGGCTCGGGGGAGCAGTACTTC.

The V gene is TRBV27, the J gene TRBJ2-1, with 13 bases matching TRBD2. The CDR3 consists of 19 residues. Germline CDR1 reads MNHEY; CDR2 reads SMNVEV (reference sequence). J lost 1 base, V lost 6 bases, and 12 bases had no gene match. The CDR3 region is CASRRAMGLAGLSYNEQFF. CDR3 in DNA: TGTGCCAGCAGGCGGGCCATGGGACTAGCGGGGCTGTCCTACAATGAGCAGTTCTTC.

This chain joins TRBV19 and TRBJ2-1, with 7 bases fitting TRBD2. V lost 6 bases and J lost 2; bases outside the gene matches: 1. The CDR3 length is 13 residues. Per germline, CDR1 LNHDA and CDR2 SQIVND (reference sequence). CDR3 coding DNA: TGTGCCAGTAGGGGGGGGGCCTACAATGAGCAGTTCTTC. It translates to CASRGGAYNEQFF.

J is TRBJ1-5 and V is TRBV5-1; D is unresolved. The V and J ends lost 0 bases and 2 bases respectively, with 9 bases between them. Per the germline V gene, CDR1 is SGHRS and CDR2 is YFSETQ. CDR3 length: 15 residues. The CDR3 loop is CASSLGLEGNQPQHF. CDR3 nucleotide sequence: TGCGCCAGCAGCTTGGGGCTTGAGGGCAATCAGCCCCAGCATTTT.

This chain links TRBV3-1 (or the pseudogene TRBV3-2) with TRBJ1-5; D is ambiguous. V lost 1 base, J lost 11 bases, and 12 bases lay in between. The germline V gene encodes CDR1 LGHDT and CDR2 YNNKEL (reference sequence). The CDR3 is 13 residues long. CDR3 sequence (DNA): TGTGCCAGCAGCCAAGGGCTCCGGGTGACCCAGCATTTT. This sequence encodes CASSQGLRVTQHF.

The V gene is TRBV7-2, the J gene TRBJ2-5; 7 positions agree with TRBD2. Unmatched junction bases numbered 4, after V lost 1 base and J lost 5 bases. The CDR3 is made up of 14 amino acids. Germline CDR1 SGHTA, CDR2 FQGNSA. Here the CDR3 DNA reads TGTGCCAGCAGCTTAGTGGGAGGGTTGGAGACCCAGTACTTC. Its protein is CASSLVGGLETQYF.

The rearrangement links TRBV18 to TRBJ2-5; no firm D call. Trimming took 2 bases from V and 5 from J, leaving 12 bases between them. The germline V gene has CDR1 KGHSH and CDR2 LQKENI. CDR3 size: 14 residues. The CDR3 DNA reads as TGTGCCAGCTCACCATATTCCATGCAGGAGACCCAGTACTTC. Translating it yields CASSPYSMQETQYF.

There are many counts of this clone. CDR3 region: CASSRGTGDNYGYTF. The CDR3 bases are TGTGCCAGCAGCCGAGGGACAGGGGATAACTATGGCTACACCTTC. V is TRBV11-2 and J is TRBJ1-2, with 10 bases lining up with TRBD1. Germline values: CDR1 SGHAT, CDR2 FQNNGV. V gave up 5 bases and J gave up 1 base; unmatched junction bases: 4. This CDR3 contains 15 residues.

This clone was counted only a few times. The chain joins TRBV19 to TRBJ1-5; D is uncertain. The CDR3 is 13 residues long. From germline, CDR1 is LNHDA and CDR2 SQIVND (reference sequence). V was trimmed by 2 bases and J by 5 bases, leaving 7 bases between them. CDR3 DNA: TGTGCCAGTAGTATAACCCGGGATCAGCCCCAGCATTTT. Translated: CASSITRDQPQHF.

The chain recombines TRBV6-5 with TRBJ1-4, with TRBD1 matching 10 bases. The CDR3 is made up of 15 amino acids. Per the germline V gene, CDR1 is MNHEY and CDR2 is SVGAGI. After removal of 6 bases from V and 6 bases from J, the junction contained 7 bases not matched to a gene. CDR3 sequence: CASRSPGTGDEKLFF. The CDR3 DNA follows: TGTGCCAGCAGGAGTCCCGGGACAGGGGATGAAAAACTGTTTTTT.

The V and J genes are TRBV27 and TRBJ1-6; no firm D call. Per the germline V gene, CDR1 is MNHEY and CDR2 is SMNVEV (reference sequence). This CDR3 spans 16 amino acids. The V gene lost 3 bases and the J gene lost 0 bases, with 9 bases spanning the gap. The CDR3 bases are TGTGCCAGCAGTTTGGGAGGGAGCTCCTATAATTCACCCCTCCACTTT. It translates to CASSLGGSSYNSPLHF.

The V gene is TRBV12-3 or TRBV12-4, the J gene TRBJ1-1; D unresolved. Between the trimmed V and J ends, which lost 0 bases and 6 bases, there was a span of 5 bases. This CDR3 is 12 amino acids long. The CDR3 loop is CASSLAGAEAFF. The DNA for the CDR3 is TGTGCCAGCAGTTTAGCGGGAGCTGAAGCTTTCTTT.

This chain connects TRBV11-2 to TRBJ2-2; D call uncertain. Germline V gene sequence: CDR1 SGHAT, CDR2 FQNNGV. V lost 5 bases, J lost 1 base, and 5 bases lay in between. CDR3 length equals 13 residues. The CDR3 sequence is CASSAQNTGELFF. The CDR3 DNA sequence: TGTGCCAGCAGCGCACAGAACACCGGGGAGCTGTTTTTT.

The chain uses TRBV6-4 and TRBJ2-1; 7 nucleotides agree with TRBD1. The germline CDR1 and CDR2 sequences are MRHNA and SNTAGT. The J segment lost 3 bases and the V segment lost 2 bases, leaving 4 bases of the junction unmatched. The CDR3 covers 15 residues. CDR3 sequence: CASSDDRAIYNEQFF. CDR3 sequence (DNA): TGTGCCAGCAGTGACGACAGGGCCATCTACAATGAGCAGTTCTTC.

This sequence joins TRBV5-4 and TRBJ1-5; tentatively, D is TRBD1 (6 bases). V lost 2 bases to trimming and J lost 6 bases, with 18 bases between them. The CDR3 runs to 16 residues. Germline V gives CDR1 SGHNT, CDR2 YYREEE (reference sequence). The CDR3 DNA sequence: TGTGCCAGCAGCTTTACAGGGTCTGGGGAAGGTCAGCCCCAGCATTTT. This codes for CASSFTGSGEGQPQHF.

Concerning this clone: This specimen includes other DNA sequences encoding the same CDR3. This chain links TRBV6-6 with TRBJ2-7, with TRBD1 matching over 7 bases. The germline V gene encodes CDR1 MNHNY and CDR2 SVGAGI (reference sequence). The CDR3 contains 13 residues. The V segment lost 4 bases and the J segment 2 bases; nucleotides outside the gene matches: 2. In nucleotides, the CDR3 is TGTGCCAGCAGTTCGGGACAGCCCTACGAGCAGTACTTC. It specifies CASSSGQPYEQYF.

The CDR3: CASSLDAQGAYGYTF. The CDR3 DNA reads as TGCGCCAGCAGCTTGGACGCTCAGGGTGCCTATGGCTACACCTTC. The V call is TRBV5-1, the J call TRBJ1-2, with D perhaps matching TRBD1 (5 bases). CDR3 length equals 15 residues. Trimming pared 0 bases from V and 4 bases from J, leaving 13 bases between. Per the germline V gene, CDR1 is SGHRS and CDR2 is YFSETQ.

The V gene is TRBV18, the J gene TRBJ2-7, with 7 bases that match TRBD1. V was pared by 5 bases and J by 6 bases, with 7 bases of the junction left unmatched. The CDR3 is made up of 13 amino acids. Germline V gene data show CDR1 as KGHSH and CDR2 as LQKENI. In nucleotides, the CDR3 is TGTGCCAGCTCATTAGGGGGACAGACCGAGCAGTACTTC. Its translation is CASSLGGQTEQYF.

The J gene is TRBJ1-2, the V gene TRBV3-1 (or the pseudogene TRBV3-2), with 12 bases that match TRBD1. CDR1 is LGHDT, CDR2 YNNKEL, per germline (reference sequence). V was clipped by 6 bases and J by 3 bases; unmatched bases: 5. This CDR3 has 15 residues. The CDR3, as DNA: TGTGCCAGCAGGCAGGGGACAGGGGGCGACTATGGCTACACCTTC. It yields the protein CASRQGTGGDYGYTF.

This clone was seen a single time. The rearrangement uses TRBV5-1 and TRBJ1-1; 8 positions agree with TRBD1. Per the germline V gene, CDR1 is SGHRS and CDR2 is YFSETQ. The CDR3 is 15 amino acids. Germline trimming cut 4 bases from V and 5 bases from J; bases unmatched to any gene: 10. The CDR3 reads CASSGADRAGTEAFF. CDR3 bases: TGCGCCAGCAGCGGGGCGGACAGGGCGGGGACTGAAGCTTTCTTT.

The sample holds a few counts of this clone. V and J are TRBV3-1 (or the pseudogene TRBV3-2) and TRBJ2-4; 9 positions match TRBD1. CDR1 is LGHDT, CDR2 YNNKEL, per germline (reference sequence). This CDR3 comprises 16 residues. V was pared by 4 bases and J by 2 bases, with 6 bases of the junction left unmatched. CDR3 residues: CASSPGTGTPKNIQYF. In DNA, the CDR3 is TGTGCCAGCAGCCCAGGGACAGGGACGCCCAAAAACATTCAGTACTTC.